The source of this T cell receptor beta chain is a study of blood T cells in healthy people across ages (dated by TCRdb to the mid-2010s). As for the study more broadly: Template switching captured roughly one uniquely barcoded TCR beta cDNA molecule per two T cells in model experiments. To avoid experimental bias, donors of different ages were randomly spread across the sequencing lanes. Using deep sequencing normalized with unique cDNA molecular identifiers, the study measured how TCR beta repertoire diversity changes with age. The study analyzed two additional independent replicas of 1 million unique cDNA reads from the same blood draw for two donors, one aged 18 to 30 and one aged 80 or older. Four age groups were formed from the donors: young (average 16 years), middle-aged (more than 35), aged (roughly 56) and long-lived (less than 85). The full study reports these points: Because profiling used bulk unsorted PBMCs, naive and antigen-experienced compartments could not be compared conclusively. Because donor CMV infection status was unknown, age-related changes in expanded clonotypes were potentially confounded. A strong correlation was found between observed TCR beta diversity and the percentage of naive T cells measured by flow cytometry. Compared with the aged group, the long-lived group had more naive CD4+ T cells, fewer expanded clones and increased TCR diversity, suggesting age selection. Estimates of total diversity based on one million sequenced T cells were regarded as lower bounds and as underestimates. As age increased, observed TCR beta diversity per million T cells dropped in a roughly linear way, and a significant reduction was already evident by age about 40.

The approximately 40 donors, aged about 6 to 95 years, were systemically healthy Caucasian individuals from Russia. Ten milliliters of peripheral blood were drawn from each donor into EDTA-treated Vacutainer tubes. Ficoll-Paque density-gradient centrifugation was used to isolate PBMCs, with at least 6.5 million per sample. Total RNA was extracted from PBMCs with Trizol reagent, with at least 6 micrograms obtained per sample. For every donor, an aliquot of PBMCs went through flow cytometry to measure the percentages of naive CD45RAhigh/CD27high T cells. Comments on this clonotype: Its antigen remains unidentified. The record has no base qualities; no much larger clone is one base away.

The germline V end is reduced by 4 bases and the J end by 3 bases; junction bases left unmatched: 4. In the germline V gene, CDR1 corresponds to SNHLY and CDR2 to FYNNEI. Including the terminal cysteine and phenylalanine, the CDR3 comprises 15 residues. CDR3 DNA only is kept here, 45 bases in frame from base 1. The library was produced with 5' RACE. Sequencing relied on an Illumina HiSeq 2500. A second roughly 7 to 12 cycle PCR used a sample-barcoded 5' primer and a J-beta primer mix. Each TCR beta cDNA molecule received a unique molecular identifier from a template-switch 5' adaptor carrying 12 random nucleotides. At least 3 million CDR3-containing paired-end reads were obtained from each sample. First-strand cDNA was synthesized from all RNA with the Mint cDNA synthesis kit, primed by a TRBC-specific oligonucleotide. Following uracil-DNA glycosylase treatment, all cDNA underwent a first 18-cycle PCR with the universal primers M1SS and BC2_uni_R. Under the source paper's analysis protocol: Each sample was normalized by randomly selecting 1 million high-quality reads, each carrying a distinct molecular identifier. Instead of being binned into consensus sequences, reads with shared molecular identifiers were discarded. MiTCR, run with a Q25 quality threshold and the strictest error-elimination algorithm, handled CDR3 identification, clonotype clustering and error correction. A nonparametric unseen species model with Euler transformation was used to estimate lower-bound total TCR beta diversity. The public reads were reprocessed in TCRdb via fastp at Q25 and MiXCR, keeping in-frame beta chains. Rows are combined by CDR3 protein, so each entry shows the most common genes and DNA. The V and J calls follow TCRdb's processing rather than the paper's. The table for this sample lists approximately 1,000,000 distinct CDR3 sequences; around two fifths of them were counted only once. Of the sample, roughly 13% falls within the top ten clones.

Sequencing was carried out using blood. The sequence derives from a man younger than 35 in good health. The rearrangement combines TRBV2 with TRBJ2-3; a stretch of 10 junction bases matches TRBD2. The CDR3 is CASSAGTSETDTQYF. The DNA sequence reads TGTGCCAGCAGTGCCGGGACTAGCGAGACAGATACGCAGTATTTT.